This TCR beta chain originates from a study of human T cells and chemical hapten exposure (dated by TCRdb to the early 2020s). At the level of the whole study: For sensitization, 2% DPC in acetone was applied to a 2 cm by 2 cm area of upper inner arm skin. Blood was sampled from patients pre-sensitization (week 0) and at 2, 6 and about 24 weeks after DPC sensitization. Patch testing on the upper back used Finn chambers containing 0.01% DPC, with scoring done after 6 days according to International Contact Dermatitis Research Group standards. Roughly 30 alopecia patients gave blood for TCR sequencing at one to four time points (pre-sensitization, 2, 6 and 24 weeks). Libraries were pooled for sequencing, and per-sample TCR yields varied mainly because of small differences in library volumes within the pool. In alopecia patients, the study followed how the peripheral blood TCR repertoire changed in vivo over primary and secondary sensitization to diphenylcyclopropenone (DPC), a hapten. Patients additionally received weekly therapeutic DPC doses to the scalp throughout the roughly 23-week study period. The mostly female patient cohort included alopecia areata with under or over 50% scalp involvement, alopecia totalis and alopecia universalis. On the study overall, not on this receptor specifically: After repeated subsampling, the strength of the expansion versus patch-test correlation and the threshold at which it became significant changed. Expanded TCRs formed significantly more large CDR3 similarity clusters than pre-sensitization or healthy control sets, consistent with antigen-driven responses. Patch test score correlated positively with the number of PT1 expanded TCRs, reaching significance at thresholds 8, 16 and 32 but not at 4. Because every patient had alopecia, a presumed autoimmune disease, the patients' immune response might differ from that of healthy individuals. The number of TCRs above 1 in 1000 frequency did not change with DPC sensitization; there was no evidence of global repertoire structure alterations.

What the time point label conveys for this sample: patch test 1, 2 weeks after DPC sensitization. The sample's treatment or condition label, decoded: therapeutic diphenylcyclopropenone sensitization with weekly scalp DPC. At each patch-test visit, blood was drawn before the patch test was applied. Patients were considered eligible if aged 18 to 70, diagnosed with alopecia and deemed suitable for DPC therapy, and patients were excluded if pregnant. Total RNA was extracted from unfractionated whole blood that had been collected in Tempus Blood RNA tubes. The germline V gene (reference sequence) gives CDR1 as DFQATT and CDR2 as SNEGSKA. Deletion took 4 bases off V and 0 bases off J, with a span of 6 bases between the germline ends. There are 12 amino acids in the CDR3, from cysteine to phenylalanine inclusive. Only CDR3 DNA is held: 36 bases, read in frame from base 1. The library relied on RACE. TCRdb shows the sequencer as NextSeq 500. Library preparation attached unique molecular identifiers to individual cDNA molecules for quantitative, reproducible TCR counting. Both TCR alpha and TCR beta chains were sequenced from each blood RNA sample. The source study handled its data this way. The median number of TCRs per sample was around 96,000, ranging from about 20,000 to 750,000. V, J and CDR3 annotation of the TCR reads was carried out using the Decombinator software suite. To make PS versus PT1 abundance plots, every sample was subsampled to the same number of TCRs (28,000). TCRs were defined as expanded if absent before sensitization and observed at least eight times at the 2-week time point. The public sequencing data were trimmed at Q25 with fastp and processed into clonotypes with MiXCR by TCRdb, which kept only in-frame beta chains. Each record represents a unique CDR3 protein, reported with the most common genes and DNA among its rows. TCRdb, not the authors, supplied the V and J calls. The sample data list 11,000 to 15,000 distinct CDR3 sequences, and 16% of these were observed just once. The ten largest account for 5.5% to 8% of the sample.

About this clonotype itself: What antigen it recognizes has not been identified. The sample holds no much larger clone one base away, and base qualities are not on file.

The sequence derives from a woman between 25 and 40 years old with alopecia areata. Some clones in this sample may be carry-over from other donors' samples. Here the chain combines TRBV20-1 and TRBJ1-1; the D segment could be TRBD1, given 6 matching bases. The material was whole blood, obtained in connection with sensitization to the hapten diphenylcyclopropenone (DPC). The CDR3 sequence is CSATGVNTEAFF. The DNA sequence is given as TGCAGTGCTACAGGGGTGAACACTGAAGCTTTCTTT.